Below are 12 T cell receptor beta chains sequenced from a single sample in a study of blood T cell repertoires in COVID-19 (TCRdb year 2020). The method behind the library was the immunoSEQ multiplex PCR assay. What TCRdb holds here is the immuneACCESS table cut down to in-frame rearrangements. Part of the clones is not present; checked against another copy, under half of the missing clones reflect an unresolved V gene, and the others are unexplained. This sample has 300,000 to 400,000 clones in its table, and about 90% of those were observed once. The ten largest clones represent 6% to 8.5% of the sample. Sequenced input: peripheral blood. These receptors came from an older woman with COVID-19, enrolled during active disease.

The chain couples TRBV7-8 to TRBJ1-1; D is undetermined. This CDR3 spans 15 amino acids. Between the trimmed V and J ends, which lost 0 bases and 1 base, there was a span of 9 bases. Germline V gene data show CDR1 as SGHVS and CDR2 as FQNEAQ. CDR3 DNA: TGTGCCAGCAGCTTAGCTCCTAGAGAGAACACTGAAGCTTTCTTT. Encoded protein: CASSLAPRENTEAFF.

This chain uses TRBV4-1 with TRBJ1-5; a possible D gene is TRBD1 (6 bases). CDR3 length equals 13 residues. Germline V gene data show CDR1 as MGHRA and CDR2 as YSYEKL. V lost 2 bases and J 4 bases, leaving 6 bases between the germline ends. The CDR3 DNA reads TGCGCCAGCAGCCAAACAGGGAATCAGCCCCAGCATTTT. Its protein product is CASSQTGNQPQHF.

V gene TRBV27 combines with J gene TRBJ1-6; D is undetermined. Germline V gene lookup returns CDR1 MNHEY and CDR2 SMNVEV (reference sequence). Deletions cut 2 bases from V and 11 bases from J, with 13 bases between. The CDR3 is made up of 14 amino acids. For the CDR3, the DNA is TGTGCCAGCAGTTTAGGTGGGCAGTTCGCACCCCTCCACTTT. This encodes CASSLGGQFAPLHF.

The V and J genes are TRBV6-5 and TRBJ1-1; tentatively, D is TRBD1 (5 bases). The CDR3 totals 15 residues. Germline loops: CDR1 MNHEY, CDR2 SVGAGI. The V gene lost 0 bases and the J gene lost 1 base, with 9 bases spanning the gap. The CDR3 nucleotides are TGTGCCAGCAGTTACTCGGCAGGGCGGAACACTGAAGCTTTCTTT. Translated: CASSYSAGRNTEAFF.

This clone was counted once. CDR3 DNA: TGTGCCAGCAGTTTGACAGGGGGCTATGGCTACACCTTC. Translation: CASSLTGGYGYTF. The chain links TRBV6-5 to TRBJ1-2; 9 bases agree with TRBD1. Per germline, CDR1 MNHEY and CDR2 SVGAGI. The CDR3 covers 13 residues. Trimming took 4 bases from V and 4 from J; bases not matched to a gene: 1.

CDR3 residues: CASTRTGTGGNEQYF. The CDR3 coding sequence is TGTGCCAGTACCCGAACCGGGACAGGGGGCAACGAGCAGTACTTC. The V call is TRBV19, the J call TRBJ2-7, with 12 nucleotides matching TRBD1. This CDR3 has 15 amino acids. The V and J ends lost 7 bases and 5 bases, in that order; junction bases with no gene match: 9. Germline CDR1 reads LNHDA; CDR2 reads SQIVND (reference sequence). The whole variable domain, remainder taken from reference TRBV19 and TRBJ2-7, is DGGITQSPKYLFRKEGQNVTLSCEQNLNHDAMYWYRQDPGQGLRLIYYSQIVNDFQKGDIAEGYSVSREKKESFPLTVTSAQKNPTAFYLCASTRTGTGGNEQYFGPGTRLTVT.

This clone was seen only a few times. The chain joins TRBV5-3 to TRBJ1-4; 7 bases align to TRBD1. TRBV5-3 has ORF status, its function being uncertain. The ends lost 4 bases at V and 5 bases at J; junction bases unmatched: 5. The CDR3 is 14 amino acids. CDR3 protein: CARSRRGENEKLFF. The CDR3 region has the DNA TGTGCCAGAAGCCGCAGGGGGGAGAATGAAAAACTGTTTTTT.

This chain links TRBV30 with TRBJ1-6; a weak D match, TRBD1 (5 bases). The CDR3 is 20 amino acids. The ends were cut back, 3 bases at V and 2 bases at J, with 26 bases in the middle. Per the germline V gene, CDR1 is GTSNPN and CDR2 is SVGIG (reference sequence). DNA for the CDR3: TGTGCCTGGAGGGGTCCAGCCAAATGGGGCCCGGTCCCCTATAATTCACCCCTCCACTTT. The encoded protein is CAWRGPAKWGPVPYNSPLHF. Filled out from reference TRBV30 and TRBJ1-6, the complete variable domain reads SQTIHQWPATLVQPVGSPLSLECTVEGTSNPNLYWYRQAAGRGLQLLFYSVGIGQISSEVPQNLSASRPQDRQFILSSKKLLLSDSGFYLCAWRGPAKWGPVPYNSPLHFGNGTRLTVT.

CDR3 bases: TGTGCCAGCAGCTTAGGGACACCCTTGGGAGAGACCCAGTACTTC. Translation: CASSLGTPLGETQYF. This rearrangement joins TRBV7-9 to TRBJ2-5; the D gene is possibly TRBD1 (5 bases). V lost 1 base and J 4 bases, leaving 13 bases between the germline ends. CDR3 length equals 15 residues. The germline V gene has CDR1 SEHNR and CDR2 FQNEAQ (reference sequence).

V usage is TRBV6-5 and J usage is TRBJ2-7; D may be TRBD2 (5 bases). V was trimmed by 6 bases and J by 5 bases, leaving 11 bases between them. CDR1 and CDR2 (germline): MNHEY, SVGAGI. The length of the CDR3 is 12 residues. In DNA form, the CDR3 reads TGTGCCAGCAGGTTGAGTAGCGACGAGCAGTACTTC. Protein: CASRLSSDEQYF.

The chain couples TRBV6-5 to TRBJ2-2; D uncertain. The CDR3 is made up of 12 amino acids. CDR1 MNHEY and CDR2 SVGAGI come from the germline V gene. Trimming cost V 6 bases and J 1 base, with 3 bases left between them. The DNA for the CDR3 is TGTGCCAGCAGGCGGAACACCGGGGAGCTGTTTTTT. Amino acid sequence: CASRRNTGELFF.

V gene TRBV27 combines with J gene TRBJ2-1; D ambiguous. The CDR3 has 15 amino acids. V was trimmed by 3 bases and J by 3 bases, leaving 12 bases between them. The V gene's germline CDR1 is MNHEY and CDR2 SMNVEV (reference sequence). CDR3: CASSLGVTLYNEQFF. The CDR3 nucleotides are TGTGCCAGCAGTTTGGGCGTAACCCTCTACAATGAGCAGTTCTTC.